Listed below are T cell receptor beta chains from one sample, sequenced in a study of technical replicates of blood from four donors. Data came from immunoSEQ multiplex PCR; TCRdb stores just in-frame clones and leaves some out. The table includes under 85,000 clones, about 91% detected once. The sequencing input was T cells isolated from PBMCs. Source of these receptors: a human donor in good health. Some clones in this sample may be carry-over from other donors' samples. Both conserved end residues are part of each CDR3. The order of the fields is V gene, clone size, J gene, D gene, CDR3 DNA, CDR3 protein. D genes are given only for firm matches. Clone size is given for some rows only: seen once, a few or many times, or a class if the clone is expanded.

>TRBV5-6|few|TRBJ2-5|-
TGTGCCAGCAGCTTGATTCAAGAGCGGTATGAGACCCAGTACTTC
CASSLIQERYETQYF
>TRBV6-5|once|TRBJ2-5|-
TGTGCCAGCGGTCGGAGGGCCGAGACCCAGTACTTC
CASGRRAETQYF
>TRBV18|once|TRBJ2-3|-
TGTGCCAGCTCACCACCGAGAACGAGCACAGATACGCAGTATTTT
CASSPPRTSTDTQYF
>TRBV12-5|-|TRBJ2-7|-
TGTGCTAGTGGTTCCTTAGGGGGACAGTTGGGGGGTAGCGAGCAGTACTTC
CASGSLGGQLGGSEQYF
>TRBV5-1|-|TRBJ2-7|-
TGCGCCAGCAGCTTGGTAGTCGAGAGGTTGGACGAGCAGTACTTC
CASSLVVERLDEQYF
>TRBV28|once|TRBJ2-1|TRBD1
TGTGCCAGCAGTTCTCCCCTCCGGGACAGGAATGAGCAGTTCTTC
CASSSPLRDRNEQFF
>TRBV2|-|TRBJ1-2|-
TGTGCCAGCAGCAGACTTGATTCCGGGACAAACTATGGCTACACCTTC
CASSRLDSGTNYGYTF
>TRBV7-8|-|TRBJ2-3|TRBD1
TGTGCCAGCAGCTTAGGGTACAGGGGGCGAACAGATACGCAGTATTTT
CASSLGYRGRTDTQYF
>TRBV30|-|TRBJ2-7|-
TGTGCCTGGACCCATGACACCTACGAGCAGTACTTC
CAWTHDTYEQYF
>TRBV28|once|TRBJ2-3|-
TGTGCCAGCATCAACAGGCCGAGTGAAAGCACGGATACGCAGTATTTT
CASINRPSESTDTQYF
>TRBV5-5|-|TRBJ2-7|-
TGTGCCAGCAGCTTGGGTTCGACAGGTCTAGTCTCCTACGAGCAGTACTTC
CASSLGSTGLVSYEQYF
>TRBV19|-|TRBJ2-1|TRBD2
TGTGCCAGTAGTATAGGCCTGAGGGGACTAGCGGGGCGGAATGAGCAGTTCTTC
CASSIGLRGLAGRNEQFF
>TRBV30|-|TRBJ2-7|TRBD1
TGTGCCTGGGTGACAGGGTCTAATACCTACGAGCAGTACTTC
CAWVTGSNTYEQYF
>TRBV9|-|TRBJ2-2|TRBD1
TGTGCCAGCAGCCCCCACTCCGGGACAGGGGGAATGAGCGGGGAGCTGTTTTTT
CASSPHSGTGGMSGELFF